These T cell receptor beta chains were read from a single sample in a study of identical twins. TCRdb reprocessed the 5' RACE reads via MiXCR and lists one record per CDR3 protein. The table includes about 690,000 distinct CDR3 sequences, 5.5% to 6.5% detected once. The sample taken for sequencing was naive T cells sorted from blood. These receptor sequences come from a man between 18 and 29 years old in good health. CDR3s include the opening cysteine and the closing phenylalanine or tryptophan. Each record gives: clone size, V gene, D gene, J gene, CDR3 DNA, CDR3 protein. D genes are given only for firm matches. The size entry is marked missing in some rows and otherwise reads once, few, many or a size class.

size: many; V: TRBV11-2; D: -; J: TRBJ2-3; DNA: TGTGCCAGCAGCAAGGACACCACAGATACGCAGTATTTT; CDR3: CASSKDTTDTQYF
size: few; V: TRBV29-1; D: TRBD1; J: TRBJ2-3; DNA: TGCAGCGTTGACATGACAGGGGGCAAGGATACGCAGTATTTT; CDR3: CSVDMTGGKDTQYF
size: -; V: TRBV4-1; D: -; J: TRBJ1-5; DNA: TGCGCCAGCAGTGCTGCGGAGGGCGGCCAGCCCCAGCATTTT; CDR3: CASSAAEGGQPQHF
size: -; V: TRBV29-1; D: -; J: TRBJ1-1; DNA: TGCAGCGTCAAGAGGGGAACTGAAGCTTTCTTT; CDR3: CSVKRGTEAFF
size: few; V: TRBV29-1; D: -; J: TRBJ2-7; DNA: TGCAGCGCTGGACATCCCCCCGAGCAGTACTTC; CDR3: CSAGHPPEQYF
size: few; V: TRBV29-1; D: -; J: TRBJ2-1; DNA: TGCAGCGTTGGGGGCCGTTCAATGAGCAGCGAGCAGTTCTTC; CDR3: CSVGGRSMSSEQFF
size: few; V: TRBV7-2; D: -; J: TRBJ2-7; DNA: TGTGCCAGCAGCTTAGCGTTGATGGGAATTTCAGGGATGGGCGAGCAGTACTTC; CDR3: CASSLALMGISGMGEQYF
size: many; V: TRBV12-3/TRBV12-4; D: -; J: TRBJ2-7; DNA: TGTGCCAGCAGTCCCTCGGGACCCTCCTACGAGCAGTACTTC; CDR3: CASSPSGPSYEQYF
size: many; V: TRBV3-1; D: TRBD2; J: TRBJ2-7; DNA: TGTGCCAGCAGCCAATGGCTAGCGGGGGCCAACTACGAGCAGTACTTC; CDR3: CASSQWLAGANYEQYF
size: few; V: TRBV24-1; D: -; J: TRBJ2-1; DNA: TGTGCCACCAGTGTCGACAGGGGGACTAGCGTCTACAATGAGCAGTTCTTC; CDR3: CATSVDRGTSVYNEQFF
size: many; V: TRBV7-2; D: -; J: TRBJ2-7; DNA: TGTGCCAGCAGCTTAGCTCGGGAGATCGACCCCTACGAGCAGTACTTC; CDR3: CASSLAREIDPYEQYF
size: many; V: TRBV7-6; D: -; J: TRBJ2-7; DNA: TGTGCCAGCAGCTTAGCTGGCAAGGGTTACGAGCAGTACTTC; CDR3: CASSLAGKGYEQYF
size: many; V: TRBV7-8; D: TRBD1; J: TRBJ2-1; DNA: TGTGCCAGCAGCTTACCCCGCGGGGACAGGGGCAATGAGCAGTTCTTC; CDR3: CASSLPRGDRGNEQFF
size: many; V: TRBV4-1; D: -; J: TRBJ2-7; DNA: TGCGCCAGCAGTCAAGGTGCGTCAGGCTACGAGCAGTACTTC; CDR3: CASSQGASGYEQYF
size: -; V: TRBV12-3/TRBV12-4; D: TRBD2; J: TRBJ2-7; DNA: TGTGCCAGCAGTCCAGGACTAGCGGGAGGGACCTACGAGCAGTACTTC; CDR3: CASSPGLAGGTYEQYF
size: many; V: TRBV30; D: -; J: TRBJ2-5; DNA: TGTGCCTGGAATAGGGAAGAGACCCAGTACTTC; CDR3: CAWNREETQYF
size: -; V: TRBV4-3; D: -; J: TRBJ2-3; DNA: TGCGCCAGCAGCCAAGGGGTGGTAACGCCTAGCACAGATACGCAGTATTTT; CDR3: CASSQGVVTPSTDTQYF
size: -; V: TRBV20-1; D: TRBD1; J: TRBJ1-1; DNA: TGCGTTCCGGGACAGAGGTACACTGAAGCTTTCTTT; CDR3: CVPGQRYTEAFF
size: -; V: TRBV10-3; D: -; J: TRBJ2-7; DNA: TGTGCCATCACGGACAGCTCCTACGAGCAGTACTTC; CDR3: CAITDSSYEQYF
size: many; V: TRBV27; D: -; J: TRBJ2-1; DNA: TGTGCCAGCAGCCGGGACTGGCTGGATGAGCAGTTCTTC; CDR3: CASSRDWLDEQFF
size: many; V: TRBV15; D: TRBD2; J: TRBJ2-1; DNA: TGTGCCACCAGCAGTCCTGTAGGACTAGCGGGACCGAGCTCCTACAATGAGCAGTTCTTC; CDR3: CATSSPVGLAGPSSYNEQFF
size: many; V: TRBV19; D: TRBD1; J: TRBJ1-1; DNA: TGTGCCAGTAGTGGAGACAGGGGTAACACTGAAGCTTTCTTT; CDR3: CASSGDRGNTEAFF
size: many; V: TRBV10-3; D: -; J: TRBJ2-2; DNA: TGTGCCATCAGTGGAACCGGGGAGCTGTTTTTT; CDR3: CAISGTGELFF
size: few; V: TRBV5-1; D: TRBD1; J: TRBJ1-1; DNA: TGCGCGAGCCACCGGGACAGGGGGACTGAAGCTTTCTTT; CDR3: CASHRDRGTEAFF
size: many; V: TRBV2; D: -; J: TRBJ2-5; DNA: TGTGCCAGCAGTGAGGTTTTATCAACCCAGTACTTC; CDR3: CASSEVLSTQYF
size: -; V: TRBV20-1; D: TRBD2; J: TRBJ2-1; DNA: TGCAGTGCTCCCCCAGGGAAAAGCGGGATTCAAAATGAGCAGTTCTTC; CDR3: CSAPPGKSGIQNEQFF
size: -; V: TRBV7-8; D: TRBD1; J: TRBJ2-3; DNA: TGTGCCAGCAGCTTAGCGCGAAAACAGGGGGCAACAGATACGCAGTATTTT; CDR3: CASSLARKQGATDTQYF
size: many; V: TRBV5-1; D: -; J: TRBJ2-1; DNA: TGCGCCAGCAGCTTGGAACAGGGTATCGGTAATGAGCAGTTCTTC; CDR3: CASSLEQGIGNEQFF
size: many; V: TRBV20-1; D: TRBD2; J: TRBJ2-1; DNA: TGCAGTGCTGTACTAGCGGCAGACTACAATGAGCAGTTCTTC; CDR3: CSAVLAADYNEQFF
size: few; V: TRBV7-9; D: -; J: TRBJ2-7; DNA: TGTGCCAGCAGCTTAGCGCATGGACAGTGGTTC; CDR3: CASSLAHGQWF
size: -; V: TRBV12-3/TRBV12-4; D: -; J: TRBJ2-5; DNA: TGTGCCAGCAGTGCTTCAGGACAGCCCGATCCTCGCCAAGAGACCCAGTACTTC; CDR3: CASSASGQPDPRQETQYF
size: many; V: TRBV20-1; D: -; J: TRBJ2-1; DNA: TGCAGTGCTACTACAGGATCCTACAATGAGCAGTTCTTC; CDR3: CSATTGSYNEQFF
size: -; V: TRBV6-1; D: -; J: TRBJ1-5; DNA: TGTGCCAGCGGGTTCTTATCGGGGAGTGGGCAGGCCCAGCATTTT; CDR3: CASGFLSGSGQAQHF
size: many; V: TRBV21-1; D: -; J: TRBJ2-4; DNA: TGTGCCAGCAGCAAAGCGCAGGACCGACTAGCCAAAAACATTCAGTACTTC; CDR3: CASSKAQDRLAKNIQYF
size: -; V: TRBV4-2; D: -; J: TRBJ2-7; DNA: TGTGCCAGCAGCCCAAGAATAGGGCGGTCCTACGAGCAGTACTTC; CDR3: CASSPRIGRSYEQYF
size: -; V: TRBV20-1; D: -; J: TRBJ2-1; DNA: TGCAGTGCTAGACAGGGATATGGCAATGAGCAGTTCTTC; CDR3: CSARQGYGNEQFF
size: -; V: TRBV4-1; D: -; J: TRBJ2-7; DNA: TGCGCCAGCAGCCACCAGAGTCAGGGTGCTTACGAGCAGTACTTC; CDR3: CASSHQSQGAYEQYF
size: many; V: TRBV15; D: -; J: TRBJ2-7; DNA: TGTGCCACCAGCAGGGGAGATTACGAGCAGTACTTC; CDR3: CATSRGDYEQYF
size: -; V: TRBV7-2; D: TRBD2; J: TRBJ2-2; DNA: TGTGCCAGCAGCTCCCGGACTAGCGGGAGTGACACCGGGGAGCTGTTTTTT; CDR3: CASSSRTSGSDTGELFF
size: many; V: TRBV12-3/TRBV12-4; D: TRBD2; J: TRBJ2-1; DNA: TGTGCCAGCATGCTGACTAGCATGGGAAACAATGAGCAGTTCTTC; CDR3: CASMLTSMGNNEQFF
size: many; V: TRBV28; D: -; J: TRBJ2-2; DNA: TGTGCCAGCAGTTTTGTTTTAGGTGTAGGGGAGCTGTTTTTT; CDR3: CASSFVLGVGELFF
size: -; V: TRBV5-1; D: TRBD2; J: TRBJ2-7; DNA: TGCGCCAGCAGCTTGTGGGGGGGTACCGGAGACGAGCAGTACTTC; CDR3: CASSLWGGTGDEQYF
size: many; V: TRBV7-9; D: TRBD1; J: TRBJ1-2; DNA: TGTGCCAGCAGCGTCGGGACAGTCTATGGCTACACCTTC; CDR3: CASSVGTVYGYTF
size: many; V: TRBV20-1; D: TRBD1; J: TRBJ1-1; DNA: TGCAGTGCTAGGAATTCAGGGGGTTTAATGAACACTGAAGCTTTCTTT; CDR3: CSARNSGGLMNTEAFF
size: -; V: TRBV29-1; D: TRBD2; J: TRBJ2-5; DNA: TGCAGCGTGGAAGCCGGGACTAGCGACCAAGAGACCCAGTACTTC; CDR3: CSVEAGTSDQETQYF
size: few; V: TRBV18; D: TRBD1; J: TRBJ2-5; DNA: TGTGCCAGCTCACCCTGGACAGGGCAGGAGACCCAGTACTTC; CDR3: CASSPWTGQETQYF
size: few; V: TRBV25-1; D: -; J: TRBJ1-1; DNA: TGTGCCAGCAGTGAATCGGTCGGGGGGGCTTTCTTT; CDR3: CASSESVGGAFF
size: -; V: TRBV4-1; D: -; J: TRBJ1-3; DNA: TGCGCCAGCAGCCCAGGACCGAACTCTGGAAACACCATATATTTT; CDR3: CASSPGPNSGNTIYF
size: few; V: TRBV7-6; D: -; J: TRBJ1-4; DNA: TGTGCCAGCAGCTGGGGGAGGGCAACTAATGAAAAACTGTTTTTT; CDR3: CASSWGRATNEKLFF
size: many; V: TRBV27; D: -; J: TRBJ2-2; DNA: TGTGCCAGCAGTTCCACGCAGATTACCGGGGAGCTGTTTTTT; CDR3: CASSSTQITGELFF
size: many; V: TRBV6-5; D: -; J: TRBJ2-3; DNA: TGTGCCAGCAGTTACTCCCGTCTATGGTCTAGCACAGATACGCAGTATTTT; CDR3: CASSYSRLWSSTDTQYF
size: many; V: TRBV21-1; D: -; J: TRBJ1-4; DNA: TGTGCCAGCAGCAAAGAGACCAGCAAGAATGAAAAACTGTTTTTT; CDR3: CASSKETSKNEKLFF
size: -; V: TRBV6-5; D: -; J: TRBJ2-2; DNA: TGTGCCAGCAGTTACGAGCCGGGCGCGAACACCGGGGAGCTGTTTTTT; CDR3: CASSYEPGANTGELFF
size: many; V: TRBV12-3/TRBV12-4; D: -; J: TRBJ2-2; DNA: TGTGCCAGCAGCCACGCAGCGGGCATAAACACCGGGGAGCTGTTTTTT; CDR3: CASSHAAGINTGELFF
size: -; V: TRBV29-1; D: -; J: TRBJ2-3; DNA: TGCAGCGTTGAGGATATGGGGCATCAGGGAGGTGCGGTAGATACGCAGTATTTT; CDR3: CSVEDMGHQGGAVDTQYF
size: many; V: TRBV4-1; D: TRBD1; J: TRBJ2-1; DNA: TGCGCCAGCAGCCAAGAGGACAGGGGCTACAATGAGCAGTTCTTC; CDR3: CASSQEDRGYNEQFF
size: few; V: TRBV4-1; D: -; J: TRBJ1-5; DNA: TGCGCCAGCAGCCAAAGGGGGGAGAACAATCAGCCCCAGCATTTT; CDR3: CASSQRGENNQPQHF
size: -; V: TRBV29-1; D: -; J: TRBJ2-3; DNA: TGCAGCGGCGCGGAGATCGGCGATACGCAGTATTTT; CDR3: CSGAEIGDTQYF
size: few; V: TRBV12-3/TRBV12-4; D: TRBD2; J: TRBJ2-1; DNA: TGTGCCAGCAGTTTTATAGCGGGAGATCGGAATGAGCAGTTCTTC; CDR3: CASSFIAGDRNEQFF